This T cell receptor (beta chain) was sequenced in a study of graft-versus-host responses after intestinal transplantation. Study-level information: Induction using anti-thymocyte globulin, followed by tacrolimus and steroids for approximately 3 years, was given to all recipients.

V shed 4 bases and J shed 4 bases, with 16 bases lying between them. Germline CDR1 MGHDK, CDR2 SYGVNS. The CDR3 runs 15 residues. The table came from immunoSEQ multiplex PCR; TCRdb's copy has only in-frame clones and leaves some out. The repertoire consists of around 31,000 clones, with around 83% occurring once and the leading ten covering approximately 20%. With regard to this clone: Its antigen is as yet unknown.

This sequence was found in a human donor who received an intestinal transplant. The source material was unstimulated CD8+ T cells sorted from spleen or lymph node cells, sampled before intestinal transplant. The J gene is TRBJ1-2, the V gene TRBV25-1; weak D call: TRBD1 (6 bases). In nucleotides, the CDR3 is TGTGCCAGCAGTGTGGTCGAGGGGGTCTCCTATGGCTACACCTTC. Its translation: CASSVVEGVSYGYTF.